This T cell receptor (beta chain) was documented in a study of blood T cell repertoires in COVID-19. Study overall: PBMCs, B-cell-depleted T cells, or T cells provided the cDNA or gDNA that made up the material.

Data came from immunoSEQ multiplex PCR; TCRdb stores just in-frame clones and leaves some out. The sample includes 300,000 or so clones, 86% of them seen just once. CDR3 length equals 13 residues. Germline CDR1 and CDR2: GTSNPN and SVGIG (reference sequence). V gave up 2 bases and J gave up 8 bases, with 13 bases separating them. The clonotype comes from a young woman who had recovered from COVID-19. The chain employs TRBV30 and TRBJ1-3; D is undetermined. The sequenced sample was PBMCs or T cells enriched from blood (not recorded which). The CDR3 is CAWSFNSADTIYF. The DNA of the CDR3 is TGTGCCTGGAGTTTCAACTCTGCGGACACCATATATTTT.